Each of the 6 T cell receptor beta chains below was sequenced from the same sample in a study of early T cells in non-severe SARS-CoV-2 infection. TCRdb itself ran the 5' RACE reads through MiXCR, one entry per CDR3 protein. The sample has more than 60,000 distinct CDR3 sequences, 4% to 5.5% seen once. Sequenced input: whole blood. These receptors came from an adult who was a healthcare worker with PCR-confirmed SARS-CoV-2 infection or an uninfected control (not recorded which).

There are many counts of this clonotype. This chain links TRBV5-1 with TRBJ2-7, with a weak D call TRBD2 (6 bases). Germline lookup yields CDR1 SGHRS and CDR2 YFSETQ. Trimming pared 4 bases from V and 7 bases from J, leaving 12 bases between. The CDR3 loop spans 12 amino acids. The DNA of the CDR3 is TGCGCCAGCAGCGCGCGCGGGGAAGAGCAGTACTTC. Protein: CASSARGEEQYF.

This clonotype was detected ten times or more. The rearrangement uses TRBV5-1 and TRBJ1-4; D is undetermined. Germline-derived CDR1 and CDR2 are SGHRS and YFSETQ. Trimming cost V 7 bases and J 0 bases, with 10 bases left between them. The CDR3 is 14 residues long. The CDR3 sequence: CASGEGTTNEKLFF. The CDR3, as DNA: TGCGCCAGCGGGGAAGGAACAACTAATGAAAAACTGTTTTTT.

At least ten counts were recorded for this clonotype. The V call is TRBV7-9, the J call TRBJ2-2; 7 bases fit TRBD2. With V trimmed by 8 bases and J by 0 bases, 9 bases remained unmatched. This CDR3 contains 16 residues. Germline CDR1 is SEHNR and CDR2 is FQNEAQ (reference sequence). The CDR3 DNA sequence: TGTGCCAGCTTCTGGTCGGGAGGAACGAACACCGGGGAGCTGTTTTTT. Translation: CASFWSGGTNTGELFF.

In its sample, this clonotype was seen a few times. The chain carries TRBV7-6 and TRBJ2-1, with D perhaps TRBD2 (6 bases). The germline CDR1 and CDR2 sequences are SGHVS and FNYEAQ. V lost 1 base and J 9 bases, leaving 19 bases between the germline ends. This CDR3 spans 16 amino acids. DNA for the CDR3: TGTGCCAGCAGCTTAGGGTTCGGGAGTGGGTCTGGTGAGCAGTTCTTC. Translation: CASSLGFGSGSGEQFF.

The gene calls are TRBV7-2 and TRBJ2-5, with TRBD2 identical over 7 bases. CDR3 length: 16 residues. Trimming at V came to 2 bases and at J to 5 bases, leaving 11 bases not matched to a gene. Germline lookup yields CDR1 SGHTA and CDR2 FQGNSA. The CDR3: CASSLMASGALETQYF. The CDR3 DNA is TGTGCCAGCAGCTTAATGGCTAGCGGCGCGCTGGAGACCCAGTACTTC.

The rearrangement links TRBV10-3 to TRBJ1-2; 10 nucleotides line up with TRBD1. This CDR3 spans 14 amino acids. V shed 6 bases and J 5 bases; nucleotides not matched to a gene: 6. Per the germline V gene, CDR1 is ENHRY and CDR2 is SYGVKD. The CDR3 loop is CAIRTGGNRYGYTF. CDR3 DNA: TGTGCCATCAGGACAGGGGGCAATCGTTATGGCTACACCTTC.